The 9 T cell receptor beta chains presented below share a single source sample, sequenced in a study of human T cells and chemical hapten exposure. Time point of the sample: patch test 3, about 24 weeks after DPC sensitization. Treatment reported: therapeutic diphenylcyclopropenone sensitization with weekly scalp DPC. Each CDR3 protein is one row after TCRdb ran MiXCR on the RACE reads. The data show 45,000 to 60,000 distinct CDR3 sequences, 9.5% to 15% seen once. Sequences were derived from whole blood, sampled in connection with sensitization to the hapten diphenylcyclopropenone (DPC). The origin of the receptors is a man younger than 45 with alopecia areata. Some clones in this sample may be carry-over from other donors' samples.

This clonotype was recorded at least ten times. The J gene is TRBJ1-2, the V gene TRBV7-2; D is undetermined. V gave up 1 base and J gave up 4 bases, with 13 bases separating them. Per germline, CDR1 SGHTA and CDR2 FQGNSA. The CDR3 totals 15 residues. The CDR3 bases are TGTGCCAGCAGCTTAGAGGAGAGGTTGGTCTATGGCTACACCTTC. It translates to CASSLEERLVYGYTF.

This clonotype was seen a handful of times. V and J are TRBV5-4 and TRBJ1-2; D is uncertain. The CDR3 has 12 residues. The germline V and J ends were trimmed by 0 bases and 2 bases, with 2 bases remaining between them. Germline CDR1 and CDR2: SGHNT and YYREEE (reference sequence). The DNA for the CDR3 is TGTGCCAGCAGCTTGGCCAACTATGGCTACACCTTC. Protein sequence: CASSLANYGYTF.

This chain connects TRBV28 to TRBJ2-7; D is unresolved. The CDR3 covers 10 residues. The germline gives CDR1 MDHEN, CDR2 SYDVKM. The germline V and J ends were trimmed by 3 bases and 5 bases, with 2 bases remaining between them. Written as DNA, the CDR3 is TGTGCCAGCAGTTTCGACGAGCAGTACTTC. Its translation: CASSFDEQYF.

This clonotype turned up a few times. V gene TRBV20-1 combines with J gene TRBJ1-5, with D hard to call. The germline V gene has CDR1 DFQATT and CDR2 SNEGSKA (reference sequence). The CDR3 spans 15 residues. The ends were cut back, 2 bases at V and 0 bases at J, with 11 bases in the middle. CDR3 region: CSARRPVDSNQPQHF. CDR3 DNA sequence: TGCAGTGCTAGAAGGCCAGTAGATAGCAATCAGCCCCAGCATTTT.

CDR3: CASSQDRGGQPQHF. Written as DNA, the CDR3 is TGCGCCAGCAGCCAAGATCGGGGAGGTCAGCCCCAGCATTTT. V usage is TRBV4-1 and J usage is TRBJ1-5; no definite D call. CDR1 and CDR2 from the germline V gene are MGHRA and YSYEKL. The CDR3 loop spans 14 amino acids. V was trimmed by 0 bases and J by 6 bases, leaving 9 bases between them.

Many counts were recorded for this clonotype. V usage is TRBV20-1 and J usage is TRBJ1-2; D might be TRBD1 (6 bases). Germline V gene lookup returns CDR1 DFQATT and CDR2 SNEGSKA (reference sequence). This CDR3 spans 13 amino acids. The V end was cut by 6 bases, the J end by 4 bases, with 15 bases between. The CDR3 coding sequence is TGCAGTGCCCCCTCCGACAGGCTCTATGGCTACACCTTC. Its protein is CSAPSDRLYGYTF.

The chain couples TRBV12-3 or TRBV12-4 to TRBJ1-1, with TRBD1 matching 7 bases. The CDR3 contains 15 residues. V was pared by 8 bases and J by 0 bases, with 9 bases of the junction left unmatched. The CDR3 DNA follows: TGTGCCAGCGTTAGACAGGGAGGCATGAACACTGAAGCTTTCTTT. Translating it yields CASVRQGGMNTEAFF.

The rearrangement joins TRBV4-2 to TRBJ1-5; D not certain. Per the germline V gene, CDR1 is LGHNA and CDR2 is YNFKEQ. Trimming pared 1 base from V and 2 bases from J, leaving 6 bases between. This CDR3 is 14 amino acids long. CDR3 DNA sequence: TGTGCCAGCAGCCAAGGGGAGGGCAATCAGCCCCAGCATTTT. Its translation: CASSQGEGNQPQHF.

This clonotype was seen repeatedly, ten times or more. The rearrangement joins TRBV18 to TRBJ2-3; 7 bases fit TRBD2. J lost 6 bases, V lost 3 bases, and 0 bases had no gene match. The CDR3 consists of 12 residues. Germline V CDR1 and CDR2: KGHSH, LQKENI. Here the CDR3 reads CASSPGGDTQYF. For the CDR3, the DNA is TGTGCCAGCTCACCGGGGGGGGATACGCAGTATTTT.